The rows below give T cell receptor beta chains drawn from one sample of a study of CD8 T cells in ankylosing spondylitis. TCRdb re-called the 5' RACE reads through MiXCR, storing one row per CDR3 protein. The sample includes about 300,000 distinct CDR3 sequences, roughly 12% of them seen just once. The sample was blood, either unsorted or a sorted T cell fraction (not recorded which). The source is a female donor with ankylosing spondylitis or in good health (not recorded which). Both conserved end residues are part of each CDR3. A D gene is named only where the DNA matches it firmly. The size field is filled for only some rows; it gives once, few, many or a size class.

v_call	d_call	j_call	clone_size	cdr3_aa	cdr3_nt
TRBV21-1	NA	TRBJ2-3	many	CASTSCDTQYF	TGTGCCAGCACGTCCTGTGATACGCAGTATTTT
TRBV24-1	NA	TRBJ2-3	many	CATSDGLGGGIAIDTQYF	TGTGCCACCAGTGACGGGTTGGGGGGGGGCATAGCCATCGATACGCAGTATTTT
TRBV6-5	TRBD2	TRBJ2-5	many	CASSYTGGQETQYF	TGTGCCAGCAGTTACACGGGGGGCCAAGAGACCCAGTACTTC
TRBV18	NA	TRBJ1-1	few	CASSSPVNTEAFF	TGTGCCAGCTCATCCCCAGTGAACACTGAAGCTTTCTTT
TRBV20-1	NA	TRBJ1-6	many	CSAEGQGLNSPLHF	TGCAGTGCCGAGGGGCAGGGTCTTAATTCACCCCTCCACTTT
TRBV19	TRBD2	TRBJ2-1	many	CASSPREKDYNEQFF	TGTGCCAGTAGCCCGCGGGAGAAAGACTACAATGAGCAGTTCTTC
TRBV5-1	NA	TRBJ2-1	many	CASSSGPAEGNEQFF	TGCGCCAGCAGCTCCGGGCCTGCCGAGGGGAATGAGCAGTTCTTC
TRBV20-1	NA	TRBJ2-1	many	CSARDRSNLYNEQFF	TGCAGTGCTAGAGATCGGTCGAATCTATACAATGAGCAGTTCTTC
TRBV7-2	NA	TRBJ1-1	few	CASSFGGLGTEAFF	TGTGCCAGCAGCTTCGGGGGACTGGGGACTGAAGCTTTCTTT
TRBV10-3	NA	TRBJ2-1	many	CAISESVGVTYNEQFF	TGTGCCATCAGTGAGTCCGTGGGAGTTACCTACAATGAGCAGTTCTTC
TRBV20-1	TRBD1	TRBJ2-7	few	CSASRQGASYEQYF	TGCAGTGCTAGCCGACAGGGTGCCTCCTACGAGCAGTACTTC
TRBV10-2	NA	TRBJ2-3	many	CASKVGLAADTQYF	TGCGCCAGCAAAGTTGGGCTAGCAGCAGATACGCAGTATTTT
TRBV20-1	NA	TRBJ2-6	many	CSASLTFSGANVLTF	TGCAGTGCTAGTCTAACCTTTTCCGGGGCCAACGTCCTGACTTTC
TRBV4-3	NA	TRBJ2-7	NA	CASSQSQGDFYEQYF	TGCGCCAGCAGCCAAAGCCAGGGGGACTTTTACGAGCAGTACTTC
TRBV20-1	TRBD1	TRBJ1-3	once	CCARAYPGTGSAKAGNTIYF	TGCTGTGCTAGAGCGTACCCCGGGACAGGATCCGCGAAGGCTGGAAACACCATATATTTT
TRBV5-1	NA	TRBJ2-1	many	CASRTQTTLSDNEQFF	TGCGCCAGCAGGACTCAAACAACTCTCTCAGACAATGAGCAGTTCTTC
TRBV20-1	TRBD2	TRBJ2-3	NA	CSAQSPQRESTDTQYF	TGCAGTGCCCAATCCCCTCAGCGGGAGAGCACAGATACGCAGTATTTT
TRBV5-1	NA	TRBJ2-3	few	CASSFFGQPSTDTQYF	TGCGCCAGCAGCTTTTTCGGACAGCCTAGCACAGATACGCAGTATTTT
TRBV20-1	TRBD2	TRBJ2-5	many	CSARPGLAETQYF	TGCAGTGCTAGACCGGGACTAGCTGAGACCCAGTACTTC
TRBV15	NA	TRBJ1-4	many	CATSRDPRGPTNEKLFF	TGTGCCACCAGCAGAGATCCAAGGGGTCCAACTAATGAAAAACTGTTTTTT
TRBV28	TRBD2	TRBJ2-1	many	CASSSTSLAGGPYNEQFF	TGTGCCAGCAGTTCGACTAGCTTAGCGGGGGGGCCCTACAATGAGCAGTTCTTC
TRBV9	NA	TRBJ2-3	many	CASGSLDTQYF	TGTGCCAGCGGATCACTAGATACGCAGTATTTT
TRBV7-2	NA	TRBJ1-5	NA	CASSAGYSNQPQHF	TGTGCCAGCAGCGCAGGATATAGCAATCAGCCCCAGCATTTT
TRBV20-1	TRBD2	TRBJ2-1	many	CSARDTSGPTYNEQFF	TGCAGTGCTAGAGATACTAGCGGCCCCACCTACAATGAGCAGTTCTTC
TRBV5-1	NA	TRBJ2-7	many	CASSLKGSSYEQYF	TGCGCCAGCAGCTTAAAGGGGAGCTCCTACGAGCAGTACTTC
TRBV12-3/TRBV12-4	NA	TRBJ2-5	NA	CASRKRASLQETQYF	TGTGCCAGCAGAAAGCGGGCGAGCCTCCAAGAGACCCAGTACTTC
TRBV20-1	TRBD2	TRBJ2-1	NA	CSAYSGRAGGEQFF	TGCAGTGCGTATAGCGGGAGGGCAGGGGGTGAGCAGTTCTTC
TRBV5-1	TRBD2	TRBJ2-5	NA	CASSPNGELAGVETQYF	TGCGCCAGCAGTCCAAATGGGGAACTAGCGGGGGTAGAGACCCAGTACTTC
TRBV6-1	TRBD1	TRBJ1-4	NA	CASSSQGDEKLFF	TGTGCCAGCAGTAGCCAGGGGGATGAAAAACTGTTTTTT
TRBV7-2	TRBD1	TRBJ1-1	few	CASSLAGGIRTEAFF	TGTGCCAGCAGCTTAGCAGGGGGCATACGAACTGAAGCTTTCTTT
TRBV29-1	TRBD2	TRBJ2-7	many	CSVGSGRYEQYF	TGCAGCGTTGGCAGCGGGAGATACGAGCAGTACTTC